This T cell receptor beta chain was documented in a study of T cell changes during pregnancy in multiple sclerosis. Sequencing was performed with immunoSEQ multiplex PCR; in TCRdb, only in-frame clones are kept and a portion is missing. The table shows roughly 48,000 clones, with around 90% occurring only once. The CDR3 length is 13 residues. Germline assignment: CDR1 GTSNPN and CDR2 SVGIG (reference sequence). Trimming shortened V by 0 bases and J by 6 bases, and 9 bases separated the two germline ends. This clone was seen only once. The input for sequencing was CD4+ T cells from peripheral blood mononuclear cells, taken in the second trimester of pregnancy. The chain has TRBV30 and TRBJ1-5; D remains ambiguous. The clonotype comes from a female donor with multiple sclerosis, enrolled in a pregnancy study. The CDR3 sequence: CAWSVQTGQPQHF. The DNA of the CDR3 is TGTGCCTGGAGTGTACAGACCGGTCAGCCCCAGCATTTT.